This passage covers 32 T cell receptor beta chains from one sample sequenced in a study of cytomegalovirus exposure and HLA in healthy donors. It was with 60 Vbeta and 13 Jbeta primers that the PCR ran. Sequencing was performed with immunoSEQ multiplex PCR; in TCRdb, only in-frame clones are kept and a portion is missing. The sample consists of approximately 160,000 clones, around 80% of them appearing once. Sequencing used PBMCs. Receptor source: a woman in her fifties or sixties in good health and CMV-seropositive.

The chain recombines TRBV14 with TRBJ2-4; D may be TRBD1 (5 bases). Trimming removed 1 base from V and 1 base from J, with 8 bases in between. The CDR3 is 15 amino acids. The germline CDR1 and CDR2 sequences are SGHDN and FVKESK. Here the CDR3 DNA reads TGTGCCAGCAGCCAAGGGGGCACCGCCAAAAACATTCAGTACTTC. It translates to CASSQGGTAKNIQYF.

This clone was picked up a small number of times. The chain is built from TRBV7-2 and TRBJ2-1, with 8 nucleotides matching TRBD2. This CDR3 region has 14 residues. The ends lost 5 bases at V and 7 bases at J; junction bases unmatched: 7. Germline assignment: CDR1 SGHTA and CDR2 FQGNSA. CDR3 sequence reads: CASSSSGGRNEQFF. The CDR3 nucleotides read TGTGCCAGCAGCAGCAGCGGGGGACGGAATGAGCAGTTCTTC.

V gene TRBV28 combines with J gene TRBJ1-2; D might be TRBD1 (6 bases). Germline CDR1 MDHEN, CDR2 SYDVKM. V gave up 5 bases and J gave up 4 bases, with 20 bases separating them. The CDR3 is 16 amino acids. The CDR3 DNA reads TGTGCCAGCAGTCTAGGGGGGGCGGGGGTTGGCTATGGCTACACCTTC. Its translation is CASSLGGAGVGYGYTF.

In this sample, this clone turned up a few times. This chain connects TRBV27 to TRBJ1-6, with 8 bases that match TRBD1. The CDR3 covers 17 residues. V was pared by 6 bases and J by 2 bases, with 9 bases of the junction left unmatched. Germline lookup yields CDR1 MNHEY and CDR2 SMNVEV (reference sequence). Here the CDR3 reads CASRIGQGGTYNSPLHF. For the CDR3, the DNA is TGTGCCAGCAGGATCGGACAGGGAGGAACCTATAATTCACCCCTCCACTTT.

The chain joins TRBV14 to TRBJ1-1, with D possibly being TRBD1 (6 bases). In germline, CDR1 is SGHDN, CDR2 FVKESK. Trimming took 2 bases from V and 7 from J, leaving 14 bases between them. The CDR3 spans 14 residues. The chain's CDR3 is CASSQQGIKFEAFF. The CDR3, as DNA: TGTGCCAGCAGCCAACAGGGGATAAAATTTGAAGCTTTCTTT.

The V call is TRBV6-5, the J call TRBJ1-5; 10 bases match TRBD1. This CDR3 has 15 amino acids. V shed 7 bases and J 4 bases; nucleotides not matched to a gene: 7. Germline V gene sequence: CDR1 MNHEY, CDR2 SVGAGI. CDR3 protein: CASNTGQGFNQPQHF. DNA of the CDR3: TGTGCCAGCAACACGGGACAGGGGTTTAATCAGCCCCAGCATTTT.

The CDR3 nucleotides are TGTGCCAGCCTCCTTACAGGGAGATACGAGCAGTACTTC. Its protein is CASLLTGRYEQYF. This sequence joins TRBV28 and TRBJ2-7, with a tentative D call TRBD1 (6 bases). The CDR3 loop spans 13 amino acids. The V and J ends lost 8 bases and 4 bases respectively, with 15 bases between them. The germline gives CDR1 MDHEN, CDR2 SYDVKM.

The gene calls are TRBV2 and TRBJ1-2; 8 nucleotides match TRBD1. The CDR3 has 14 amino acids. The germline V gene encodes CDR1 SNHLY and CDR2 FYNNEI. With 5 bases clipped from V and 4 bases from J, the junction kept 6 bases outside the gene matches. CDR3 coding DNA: TGTGCCAGCAGTCTGACAGGGGAGGCCTATGGCTACACCTTC. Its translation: CASSLTGEAYGYTF.

The CDR3: CSPSLLGGGIDYGYTF. The DNA for the CDR3 is TGCAGCCCTTCTCTTCTAGGGGGCGGAATTGACTATGGCTACACCTTC. The chain combines TRBV29-1 with TRBJ1-2; 7 bases agree with TRBD1. Germline V gene lookup returns CDR1 SQVTM and CDR2 ANQGSEA. V trimming: 8 bases; J trimming: 3 bases; junction bases outside the gene matches: 18. The CDR3 extends over 16 amino acids.

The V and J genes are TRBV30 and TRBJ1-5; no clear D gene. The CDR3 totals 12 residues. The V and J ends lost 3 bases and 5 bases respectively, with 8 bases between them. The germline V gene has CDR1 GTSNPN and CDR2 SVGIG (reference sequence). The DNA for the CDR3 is TGTGCCTGGAGCCGCCGGGATCAGCCCCAGCATTTT. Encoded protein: CAWSRRDQPQHF.

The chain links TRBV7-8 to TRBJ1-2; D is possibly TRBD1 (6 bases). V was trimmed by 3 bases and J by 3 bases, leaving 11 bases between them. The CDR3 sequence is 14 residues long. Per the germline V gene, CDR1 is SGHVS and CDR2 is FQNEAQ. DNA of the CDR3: TGTGCCAGCAGCTTCAGGGGCGCTGACTATGGCTACACCTTC. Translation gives CASSFRGADYGYTF. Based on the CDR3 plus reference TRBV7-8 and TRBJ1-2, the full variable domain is GAGVSQSPRYKVAKRGQDVALRCDPISGHVSLFWYQQALGQGPEFLTYFQNEAQLDKSGLPSDRFFAERPEGSVSTLKIQRTQQEDSAVYLCASSFRGADYGYTFGSGTRLTVV.

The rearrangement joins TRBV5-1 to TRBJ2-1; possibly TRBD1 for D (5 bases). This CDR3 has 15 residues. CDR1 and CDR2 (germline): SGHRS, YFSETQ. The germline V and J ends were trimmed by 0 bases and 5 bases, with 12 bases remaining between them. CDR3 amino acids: CASSLAGMGNNEQFF. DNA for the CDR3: TGCGCCAGCAGCTTGGCAGGGATGGGAAACAATGAGCAGTTCTTC.

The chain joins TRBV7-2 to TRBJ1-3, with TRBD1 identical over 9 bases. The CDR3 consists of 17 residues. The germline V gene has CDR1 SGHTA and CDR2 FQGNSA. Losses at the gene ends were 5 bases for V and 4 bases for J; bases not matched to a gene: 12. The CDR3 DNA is TGTGCCAGCAGCCAAGGTTCTATGACAGGGGGAGGAAACACCATATATTTT. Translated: CASSQGSMTGGGNTIYF. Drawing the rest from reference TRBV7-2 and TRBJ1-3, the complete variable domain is GAGVSQSPSNKVTEKGKDVELRCDPISGHTALYWYRQSLGQGLEFLIYFQGNSAPDKSGLPSDRFSAERTGGSVSTLTIQRTQQEDSAVYLCASSQGSMTGGGNTIYFGEGSWLTVV.

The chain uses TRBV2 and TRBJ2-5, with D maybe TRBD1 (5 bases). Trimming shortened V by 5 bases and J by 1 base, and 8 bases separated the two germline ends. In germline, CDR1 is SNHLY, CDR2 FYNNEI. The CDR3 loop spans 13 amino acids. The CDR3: CASSWGSQETQYF. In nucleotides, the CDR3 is TGTGCCAGCAGTTGGGGCAGCCAAGAGACCCAGTACTTC.

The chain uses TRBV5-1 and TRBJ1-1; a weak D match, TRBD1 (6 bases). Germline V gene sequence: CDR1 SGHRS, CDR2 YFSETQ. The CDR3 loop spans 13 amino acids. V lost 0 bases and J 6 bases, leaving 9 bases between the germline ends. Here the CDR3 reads CASSLGQDSEAFF. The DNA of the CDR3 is TGCGCCAGCAGCTTGGGACAGGATTCTGAAGCTTTCTTT.

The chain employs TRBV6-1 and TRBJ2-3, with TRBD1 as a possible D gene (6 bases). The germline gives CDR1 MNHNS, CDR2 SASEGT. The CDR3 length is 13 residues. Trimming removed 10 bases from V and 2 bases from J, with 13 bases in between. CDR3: CAIRGGYTDTQYF. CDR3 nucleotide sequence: TGTGCCATCCGAGGGGGATACACAGATACGCAGTATTTT.

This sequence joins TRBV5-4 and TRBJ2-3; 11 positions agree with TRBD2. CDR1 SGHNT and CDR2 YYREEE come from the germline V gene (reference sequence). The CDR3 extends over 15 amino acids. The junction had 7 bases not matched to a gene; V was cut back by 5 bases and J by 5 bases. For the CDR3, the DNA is TGTGCCAGCAGGGTAGCGGGAGGGCCGGTAGATACGCAGTATTTT. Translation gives CASRVAGGPVDTQYF.

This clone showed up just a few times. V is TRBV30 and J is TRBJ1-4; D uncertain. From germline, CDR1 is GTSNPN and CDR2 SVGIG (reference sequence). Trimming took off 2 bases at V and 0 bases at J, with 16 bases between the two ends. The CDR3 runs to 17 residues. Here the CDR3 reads CAWSISGSFATNEKLFF. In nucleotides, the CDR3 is TGTGCCTGGAGTATCTCGGGGAGTTTTGCAACTAATGAAAAACTGTTTTTT.

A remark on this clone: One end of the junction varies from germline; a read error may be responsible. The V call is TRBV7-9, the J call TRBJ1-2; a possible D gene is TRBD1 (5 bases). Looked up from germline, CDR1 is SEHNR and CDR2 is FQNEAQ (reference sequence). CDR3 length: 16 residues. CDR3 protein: CSSSYPRGTPLFGYTF. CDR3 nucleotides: TGTTCCAGCAGCTACCCCCGTGGGACTCCTCTCTTCGGCTACACCTTC.

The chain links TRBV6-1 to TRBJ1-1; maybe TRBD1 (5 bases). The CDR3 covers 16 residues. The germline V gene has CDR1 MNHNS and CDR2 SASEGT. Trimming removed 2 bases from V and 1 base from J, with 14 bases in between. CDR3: CASSEQGVRANTEAFF. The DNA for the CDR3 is TGTGCCAGCAGTGAACAGGGTGTTAGAGCGAACACTGAAGCTTTCTTT.

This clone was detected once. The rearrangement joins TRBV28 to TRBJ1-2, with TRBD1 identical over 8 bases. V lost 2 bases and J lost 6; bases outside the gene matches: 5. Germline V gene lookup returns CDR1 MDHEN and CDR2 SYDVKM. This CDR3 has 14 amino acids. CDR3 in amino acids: CASSLRQGLNGYTF. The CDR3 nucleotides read TGTGCCAGCAGTTTACGACAGGGGCTCAATGGCTACACCTTC.

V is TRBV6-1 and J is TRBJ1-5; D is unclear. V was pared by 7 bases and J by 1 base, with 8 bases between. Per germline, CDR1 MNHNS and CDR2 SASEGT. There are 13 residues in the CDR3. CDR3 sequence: CASMEDSNQPQHF. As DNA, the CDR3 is TGTGCCAGCATGGAGGACAGCAATCAGCCCCAGCATTTT.

The CDR3, as DNA: TGTGCCAGCAGCCAATGGACGGGATATGGCTACACCTTC. It translates to CASSQWTGYGYTF. The chain joins TRBV14 to TRBJ1-2; D gene ambiguous. V gave up 2 bases and J gave up 5 bases, with 9 bases separating them. The V gene's germline CDR1 is SGHDN and CDR2 FVKESK. The CDR3 is 13 amino acids. The full variable domain, in which reference TRBV14 and TRBJ1-2 provide the parts outside the CDR3, is EAGVTQFPSHSVIEKGQTVTLRCDPISGHDNLYWYRRVMGKEIKFLLHFVKESKQDESGMPNNRFLAERTGGTYSTLKVQPAELEDSGVYFCASSQWTGYGYTFGSGTRLTVV.

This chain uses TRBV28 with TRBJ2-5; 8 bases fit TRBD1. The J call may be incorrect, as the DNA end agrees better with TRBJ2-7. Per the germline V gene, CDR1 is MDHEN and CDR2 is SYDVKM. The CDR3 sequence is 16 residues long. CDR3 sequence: CASSLMTGARSYEQYF. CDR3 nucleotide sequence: TGTGCCAGCAGTTTAATGACAGGGGCCCGTTCCTACGAGCAGTACTTC.

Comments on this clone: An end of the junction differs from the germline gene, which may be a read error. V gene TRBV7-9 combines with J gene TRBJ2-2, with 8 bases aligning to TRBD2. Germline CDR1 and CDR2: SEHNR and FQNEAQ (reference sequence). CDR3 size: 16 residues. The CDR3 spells CSSSSRGGASTGELFF. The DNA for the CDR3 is TGTTCCAGCAGCTCACGGGGGGGGGCAAGTACCGGGGAGCTGTTTTTT. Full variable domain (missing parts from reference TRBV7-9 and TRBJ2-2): DTGVSQNPRHKITKRGQNVTFRCDPISEHNRLYWYRQTLGQGPEFLTYFQNEAQLEKSRLLSDRFSAERPKGSFSTLEIQRTEQGDSAMYLCSSSSRGGASTGELFFGEGSRLTVL.

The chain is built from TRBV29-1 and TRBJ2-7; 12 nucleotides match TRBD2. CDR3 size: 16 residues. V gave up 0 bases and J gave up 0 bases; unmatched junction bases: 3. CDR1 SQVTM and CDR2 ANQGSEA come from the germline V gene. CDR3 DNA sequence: TGCAGCGTTGAAGAAGGACTAGCGGGATCCTCCTACGAGCAGTACTTC. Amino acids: CSVEEGLAGSSYEQYF.

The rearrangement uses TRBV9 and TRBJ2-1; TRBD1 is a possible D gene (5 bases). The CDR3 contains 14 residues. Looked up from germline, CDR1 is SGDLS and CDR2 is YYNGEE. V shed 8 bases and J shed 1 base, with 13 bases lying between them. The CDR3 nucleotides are TGTGCCAGTACCTGGGGCGATTCCTACAATGAGCAGTTCTTC. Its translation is CASTWGDSYNEQFF.

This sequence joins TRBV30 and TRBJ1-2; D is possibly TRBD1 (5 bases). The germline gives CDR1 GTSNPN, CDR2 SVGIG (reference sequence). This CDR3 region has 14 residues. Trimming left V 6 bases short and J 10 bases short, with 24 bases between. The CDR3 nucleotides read TGTGCCTGCCCCGATTGGGGGGTTGGGAATGTCTACACCTTC. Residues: CACPDWGVGNVYTF.

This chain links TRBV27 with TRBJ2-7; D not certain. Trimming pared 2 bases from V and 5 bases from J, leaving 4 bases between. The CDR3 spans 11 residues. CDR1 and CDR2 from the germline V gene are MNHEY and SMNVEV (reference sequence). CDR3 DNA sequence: TGTGCCAGCAGTTTAGGCAACGAGCAGTACTTC. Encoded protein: CASSLGNEQYF.

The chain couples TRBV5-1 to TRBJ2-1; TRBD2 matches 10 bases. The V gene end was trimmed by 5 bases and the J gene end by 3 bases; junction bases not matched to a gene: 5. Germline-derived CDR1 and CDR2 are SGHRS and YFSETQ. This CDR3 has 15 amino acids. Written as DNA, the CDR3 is TGCGCCAGCAGAGGTAGCGGGGGGCACTACAATGAGCAGTTCTTC. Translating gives CASRGSGGHYNEQFF.

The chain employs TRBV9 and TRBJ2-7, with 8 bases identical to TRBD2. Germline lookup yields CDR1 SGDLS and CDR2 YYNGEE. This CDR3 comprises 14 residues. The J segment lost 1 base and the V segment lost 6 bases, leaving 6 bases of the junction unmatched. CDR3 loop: CASTPGRGSYEQYF. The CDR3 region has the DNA TGTGCCAGCACCCCCGGGAGGGGGTCCTACGAGCAGTACTTC.

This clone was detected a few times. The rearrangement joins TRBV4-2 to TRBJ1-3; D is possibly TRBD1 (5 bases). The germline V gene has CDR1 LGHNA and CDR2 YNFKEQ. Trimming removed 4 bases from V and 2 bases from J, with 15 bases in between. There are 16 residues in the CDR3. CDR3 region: CASSPRGGEAGNTIYF. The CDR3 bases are TGTGCCAGCAGCCCCCGGGGCGGGGAGGCTGGAAACACCATATATTTT.